The present entry profiles one T cell receptor (beta chain) with its context. Every subset's genomic DNA went evenly onto several immunoSEQ plates. Profiled with immunoSEQ multiplex PCR; TCRdb holds only in-frame clones, not every one. The sample gives 2 million to 2.5 million clones, 85% to 95% of which show up once; 0.13% is in the top ten. This entry comes from a study of shared clonotypes between healthy human individuals. Germline V gene lookup returns CDR1 SNHLY and CDR2 FYNNEI. Trimming removed 0 bases at V and 3 bases at J, with 11 bases between. This CDR3 region has 15 residues. The J gene is TRBJ2-5, the V gene TRBV2, with D uncertain. This TCR was sampled from a man aged 18 to 29 in good health. Specimen: naive CD4+ T cells sorted from blood. The subset was: CD45RA+ positively selected. The CDR3 protein is CASSEALWLEETQYF. DNA for the CDR3: TGTGCCAGCAGTGAAGCTCTCTGGCTAGAAGAGACCCAGTACTTC.